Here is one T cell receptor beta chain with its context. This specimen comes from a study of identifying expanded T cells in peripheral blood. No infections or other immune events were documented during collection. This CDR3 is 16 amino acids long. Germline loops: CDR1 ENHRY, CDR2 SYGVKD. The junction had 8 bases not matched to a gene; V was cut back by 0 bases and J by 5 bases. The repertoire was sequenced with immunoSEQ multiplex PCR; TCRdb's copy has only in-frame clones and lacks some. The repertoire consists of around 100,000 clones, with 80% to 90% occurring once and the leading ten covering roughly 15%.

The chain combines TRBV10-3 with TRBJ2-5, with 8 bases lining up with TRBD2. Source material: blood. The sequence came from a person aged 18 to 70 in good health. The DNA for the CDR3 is TGTGCCATCAGTGAGTCATTAGCGGGGAACTTGGAGACCCAGTACTTC. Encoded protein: CAISESLAGNLETQYF.